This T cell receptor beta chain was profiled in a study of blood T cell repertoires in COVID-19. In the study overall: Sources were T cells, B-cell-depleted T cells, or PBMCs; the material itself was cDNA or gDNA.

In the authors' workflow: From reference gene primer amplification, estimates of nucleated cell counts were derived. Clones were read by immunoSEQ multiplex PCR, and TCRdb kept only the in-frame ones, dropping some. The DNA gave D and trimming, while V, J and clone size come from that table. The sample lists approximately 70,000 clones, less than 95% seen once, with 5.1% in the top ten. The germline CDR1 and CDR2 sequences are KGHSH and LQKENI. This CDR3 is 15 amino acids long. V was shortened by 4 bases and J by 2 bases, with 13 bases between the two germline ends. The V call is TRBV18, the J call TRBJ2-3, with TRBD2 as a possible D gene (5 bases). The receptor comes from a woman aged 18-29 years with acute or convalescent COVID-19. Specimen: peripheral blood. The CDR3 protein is CASSLRTGNTDTQYF. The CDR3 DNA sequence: TGTGCCAGCTCACTTCGGACTGGTAACACAGATACGCAGTATTTT. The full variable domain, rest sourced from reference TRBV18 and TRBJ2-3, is NAGVMQNPRHLVRRRGQEARLRCSPMKGHSHVYWYRQLPEEGLKFMVYLQKENIIDESGMPKERFSAEFPKEGPSILRIQQVVRGDSAAYFCASSLRTGNTDTQYFGPGTRLTVL.